This T cell receptor beta chain was sequenced in a study of OX40 agonist ivuxolimab in advanced cancers. This CDR3 spans 14 amino acids. V gave up 5 bases and J gave up 7 bases; unmatched junction bases: 7. CDR1 LGHNT and CDR2 FRNRAP come from the germline V gene. This clone has just a few counts. Its antigen is as yet unknown. Profiling relied on immunoSEQ multiplex PCR, and the TCRdb table lists in-frame clones only, not all of them. The sample has tens of thousands of clones, approximately 80% seen once. Study-level results: Some of the nonresponding patients also showed low levels of normalized T-cell clonal expansion.

Source: CD4+ or CD8+ T cells sorted from blood, taken in a trial of the OX40 agonist ivuxolimab. The sequence was obtained from an adult with an advanced solid tumor such as melanoma, head and neck, liver or kidney cancer. The chain has TRBV12-5 and TRBJ2-5; TRBD1 matches at 10 bases. The DNA of the CDR3 is TGTGCTAGTGGTCAGGGACAGGGGAGTGGGACCCAGTACTTC. The encoded protein is CASGQGQGSGTQYF.